Listed here is a single TCR beta chain. The identical CDR3 is also encoded by other nucleotide sequences in the sample. Produced via immunoSEQ multiplex PCR; TCRdb's table is partial and in-frame only. The table includes 170,000 or so clones, 85% to 90% detected once. This sample was taken from a study of blood T cell repertoires in COVID-19. Across the whole study: Samples of COVID-19 (acute and convalescent) were obtained from the United States, Italy and Spain.

The CDR3 runs to 12 residues. V was pared by 8 bases and J by 2 bases, with 9 bases between. Per germline, CDR1 MNHEY and CDR2 SVGAGI. The V and J genes are TRBV6-5 and TRBJ1-2; D is possibly TRBD1 (5 bases). The sequence was obtained from a man aged 35 to 55 who had recovered from COVID-19. What was sequenced was PBMCs or T cells enriched from blood (not recorded which). The CDR3 DNA is TGTGCCAGCCGGCCAGGGAACTATGGCTACACCTTC. It codes for CASRPGNYGYTF.